This T cell receptor (beta chain) emerged from a study of regulatory T cells in long-lasting Graves disease. Study conclusions and caveats: Persistent cases favored TRBV28, TRBJ1-2 and TRBJ2-5.

This clonotype was seen ten or more times. Its antigen is still unknown. The CDR3 is 19 amino acids. Germline V gives CDR1 MNHEY, CDR2 SVGAGI. V lost 2 bases to trimming and J lost 12 bases; unmatched junction nucleotides: 19. The sample's time point: newly diagnosed GD, antithyroid drugs for less than 3 months. Construction of the TCR library relied on RNA isolated from PBMCs. Both iRepertoire HTBI primers and Arm-PCR of CDR3 regions were used to build the TCR beta libraries. TCRdb called the multiplex PCR reads again in MiXCR, with one record for every CDR3 protein. The sample shows roughly 380,000 distinct CDR3 sequences, about a sixth of them seen only once.

This receptor was identified in a female donor with Graves disease. The J gene is TRBJ2-3, the V gene TRBV6-5, with 14 bases aligning to TRBD2. Here the sequenced sample was peripheral blood mononuclear cells (PBMCs), taken at new diagnosis, from a patient treated with antithyroid drugs. CDR3 DNA sequence: TGTGCCAGCAGTTACCAAGGGACTAGCGGGGGCCCGGTCGGTGGTACACAGTATTTT. Its translation is CASSYQGTSGGPVGGTQYF.